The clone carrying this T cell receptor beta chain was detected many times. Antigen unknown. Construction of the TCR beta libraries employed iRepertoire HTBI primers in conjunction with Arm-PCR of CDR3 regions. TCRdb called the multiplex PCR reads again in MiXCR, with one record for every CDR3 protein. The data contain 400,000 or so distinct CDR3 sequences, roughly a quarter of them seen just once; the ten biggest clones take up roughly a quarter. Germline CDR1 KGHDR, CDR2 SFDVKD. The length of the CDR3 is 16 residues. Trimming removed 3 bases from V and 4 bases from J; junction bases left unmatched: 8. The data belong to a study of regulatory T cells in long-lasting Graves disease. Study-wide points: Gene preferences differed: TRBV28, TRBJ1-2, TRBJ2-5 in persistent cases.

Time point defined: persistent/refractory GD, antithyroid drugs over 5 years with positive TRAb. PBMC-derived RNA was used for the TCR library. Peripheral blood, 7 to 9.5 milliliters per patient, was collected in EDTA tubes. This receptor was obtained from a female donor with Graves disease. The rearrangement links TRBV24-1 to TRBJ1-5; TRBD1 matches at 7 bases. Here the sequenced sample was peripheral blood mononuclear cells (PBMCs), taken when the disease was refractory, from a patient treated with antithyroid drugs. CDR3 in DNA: TGTGCCACCAGTGATCCGAGGACAGGAGGGAATCAGCCCCAGCATTTT. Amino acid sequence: CATSDPRTGGNQPQHF.